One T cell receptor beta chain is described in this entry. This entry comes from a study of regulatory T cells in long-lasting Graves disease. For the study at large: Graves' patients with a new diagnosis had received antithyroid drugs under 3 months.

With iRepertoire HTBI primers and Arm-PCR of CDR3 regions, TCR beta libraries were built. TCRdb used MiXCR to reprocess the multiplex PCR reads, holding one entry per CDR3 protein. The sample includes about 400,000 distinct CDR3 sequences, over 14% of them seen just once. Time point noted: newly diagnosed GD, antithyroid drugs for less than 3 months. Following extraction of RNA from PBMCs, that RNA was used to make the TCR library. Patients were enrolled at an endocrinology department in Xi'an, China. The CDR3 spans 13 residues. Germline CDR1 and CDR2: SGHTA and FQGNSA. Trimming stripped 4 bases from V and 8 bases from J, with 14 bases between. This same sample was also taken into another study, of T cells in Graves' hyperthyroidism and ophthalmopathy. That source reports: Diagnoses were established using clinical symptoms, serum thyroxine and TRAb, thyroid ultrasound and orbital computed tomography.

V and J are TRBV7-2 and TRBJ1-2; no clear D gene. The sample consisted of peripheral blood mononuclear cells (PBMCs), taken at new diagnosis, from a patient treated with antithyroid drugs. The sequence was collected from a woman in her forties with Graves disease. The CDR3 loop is CASSSLRSGGYTF. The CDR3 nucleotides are TGTGCCAGCAGCTCCTTAAGAAGCGGGGGCTACACCTTC.